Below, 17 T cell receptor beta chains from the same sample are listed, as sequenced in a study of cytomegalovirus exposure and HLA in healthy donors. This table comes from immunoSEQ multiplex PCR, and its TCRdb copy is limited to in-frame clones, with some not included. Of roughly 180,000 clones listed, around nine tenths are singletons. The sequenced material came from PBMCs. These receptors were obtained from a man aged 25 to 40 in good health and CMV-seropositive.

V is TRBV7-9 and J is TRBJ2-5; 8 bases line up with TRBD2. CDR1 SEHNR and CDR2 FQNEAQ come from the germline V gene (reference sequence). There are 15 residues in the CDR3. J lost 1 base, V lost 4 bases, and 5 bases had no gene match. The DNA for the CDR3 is TGTGCCAGCAGCTCTCAAGCGGGGGCCCAAGAGACCCAGTACTTC. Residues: CASSSQAGAQETQYF.

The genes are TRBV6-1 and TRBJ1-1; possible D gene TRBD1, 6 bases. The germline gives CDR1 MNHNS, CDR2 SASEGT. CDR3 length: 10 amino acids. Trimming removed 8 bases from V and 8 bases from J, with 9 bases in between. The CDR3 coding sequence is TGTGCCAGCTCAGACAGGGAAGCTTTCTTT. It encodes CASSDREAFF.

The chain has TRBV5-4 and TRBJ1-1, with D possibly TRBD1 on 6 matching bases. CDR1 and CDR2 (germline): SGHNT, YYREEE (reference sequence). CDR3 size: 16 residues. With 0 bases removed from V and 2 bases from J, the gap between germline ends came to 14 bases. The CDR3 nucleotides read TGTGCCAGCAGCTTGGATGCGACAGGATACAACACTGAAGCTTTCTTT. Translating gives CASSLDATGYNTEAFF.

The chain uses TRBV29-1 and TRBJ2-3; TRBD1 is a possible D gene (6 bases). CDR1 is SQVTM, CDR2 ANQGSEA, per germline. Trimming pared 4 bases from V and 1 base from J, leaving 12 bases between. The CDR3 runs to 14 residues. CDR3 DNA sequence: TGCAGCGTTGCCCACAGGGACCGCACAGATACGCAGTATTTT. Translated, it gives CSVAHRDRTDTQYF.

The CDR3 protein is CASSERQGVEGKLFF. DNA for the CDR3: TGTGCCAGCAGTGAAAGACAGGGGGTGGAGGGAAAACTGTTTTTT. V and J are TRBV6-1 and TRBJ1-4; TRBD1 matches at 9 bases. CDR3 size: 15 residues. J was trimmed by 10 bases and V by 2 bases; bases with no gene match: 8. In germline, CDR1 is MNHNS, CDR2 SASEGT.

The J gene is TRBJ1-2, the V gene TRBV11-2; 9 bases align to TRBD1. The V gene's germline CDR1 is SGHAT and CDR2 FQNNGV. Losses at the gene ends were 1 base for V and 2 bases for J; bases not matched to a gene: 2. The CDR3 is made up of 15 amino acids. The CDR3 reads CASSLGTGENYGYTF. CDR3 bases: TGTGCCAGCAGCTTAGGGACAGGGGAAAACTATGGCTACACCTTC. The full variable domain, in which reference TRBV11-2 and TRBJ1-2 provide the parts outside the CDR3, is EAGVAQSPRYKIIEKRQSVAFWCNPISGHATLYWYQQILGQGPKLLIQFQNNGVVDDSQLPKDRFSAERLKGVDSTLKIQPAKLEDSAVYLCASSLGTGENYGYTFGSGTRLTVV.

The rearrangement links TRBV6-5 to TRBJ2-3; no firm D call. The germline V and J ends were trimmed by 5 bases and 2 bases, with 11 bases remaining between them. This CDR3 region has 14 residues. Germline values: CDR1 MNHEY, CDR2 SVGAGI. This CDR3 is CASSGYASTDTQYF. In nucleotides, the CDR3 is TGTGCCAGCAGTGGCTACGCATCCACAGATACGCAGTATTTT.

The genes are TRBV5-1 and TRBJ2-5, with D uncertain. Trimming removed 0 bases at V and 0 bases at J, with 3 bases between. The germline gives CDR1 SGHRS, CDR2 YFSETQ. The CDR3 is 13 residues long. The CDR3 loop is CASSLGNQETQYF. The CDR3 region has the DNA TGCGCCAGCAGCTTGGGGAACCAAGAGACCCAGTACTTC.

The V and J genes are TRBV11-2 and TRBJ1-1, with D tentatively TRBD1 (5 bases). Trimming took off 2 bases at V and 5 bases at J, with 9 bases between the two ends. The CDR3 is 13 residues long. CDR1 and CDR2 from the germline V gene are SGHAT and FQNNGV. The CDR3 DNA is TGTGCCAGCAGCTTACCTGGGGGAACTGAAGCTTTCTTT. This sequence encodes CASSLPGGTEAFF. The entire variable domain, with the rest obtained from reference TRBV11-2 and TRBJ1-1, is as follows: EAGVAQSPRYKIIEKRQSVAFWCNPISGHATLYWYQQILGQGPKLLIQFQNNGVVDDSQLPKDRFSAERLKGVDSTLKIQPAKLEDSAVYLCASSLPGGTEAFFGQGTRLTVV.

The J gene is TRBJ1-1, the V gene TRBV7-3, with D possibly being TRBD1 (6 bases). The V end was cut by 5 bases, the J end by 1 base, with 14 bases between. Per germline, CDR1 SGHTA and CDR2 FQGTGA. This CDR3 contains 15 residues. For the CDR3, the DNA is TGTGCCAGCAGCCCTGGGGGCCAGACGAACACTGAAGCTTTCTTT. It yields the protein CASSPGGQTNTEAFF.

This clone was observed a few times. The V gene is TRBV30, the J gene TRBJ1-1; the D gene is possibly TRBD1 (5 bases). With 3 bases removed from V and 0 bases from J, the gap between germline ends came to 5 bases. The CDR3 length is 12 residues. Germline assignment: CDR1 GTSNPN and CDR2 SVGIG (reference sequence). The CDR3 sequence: CAWRDMNTEAFF. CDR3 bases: TGTGCCTGGAGGGACATGAACACTGAAGCTTTCTTT. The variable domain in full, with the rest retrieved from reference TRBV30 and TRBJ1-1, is SQTIHQWPATLVQPVGSPLSLECTVEGTSNPNLYWYRQAAGRGLQLLFYSVGIGQISSEVPQNLSASRPQDRQFILSSKKLLLSDSGFYLCAWRDMNTEAFFGQGTRLTVV.

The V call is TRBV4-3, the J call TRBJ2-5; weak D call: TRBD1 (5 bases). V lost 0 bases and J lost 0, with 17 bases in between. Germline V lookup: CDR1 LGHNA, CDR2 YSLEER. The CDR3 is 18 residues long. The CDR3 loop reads CASSQEVGPGLDQETQYF. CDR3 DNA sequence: TGCGCCAGCAGCCAAGAAGTGGGTCCAGGGTTAGACCAAGAGACCCAGTACTTC.

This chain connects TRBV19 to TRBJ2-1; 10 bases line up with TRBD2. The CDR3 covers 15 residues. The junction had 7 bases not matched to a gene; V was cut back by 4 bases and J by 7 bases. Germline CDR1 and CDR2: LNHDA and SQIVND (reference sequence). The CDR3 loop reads CASSKSSGGSNEQFF. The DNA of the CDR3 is TGTGCCAGTAGTAAATCTAGCGGGGGTAGTAATGAGCAGTTCTTC.

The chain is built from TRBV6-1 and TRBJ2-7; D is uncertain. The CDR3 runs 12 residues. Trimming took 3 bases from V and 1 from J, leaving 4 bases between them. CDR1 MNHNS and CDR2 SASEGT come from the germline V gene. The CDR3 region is CASSDQSYEQYF. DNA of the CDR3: TGTGCCAGCAGTGACCAGTCCTACGAGCAGTACTTC.

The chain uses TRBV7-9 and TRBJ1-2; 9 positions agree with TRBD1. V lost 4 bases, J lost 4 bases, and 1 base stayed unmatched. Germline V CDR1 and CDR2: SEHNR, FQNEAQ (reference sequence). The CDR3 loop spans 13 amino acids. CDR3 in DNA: TGTGCCAGCAGCTCGGACAGGGGCTATGGCTACACCTTC. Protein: CASSSDRGYGYTF.

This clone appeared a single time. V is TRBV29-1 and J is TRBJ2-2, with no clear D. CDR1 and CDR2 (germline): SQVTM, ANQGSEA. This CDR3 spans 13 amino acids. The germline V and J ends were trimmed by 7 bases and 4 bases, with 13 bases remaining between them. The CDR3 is CSAPESPTGELFF. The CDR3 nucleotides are TGCAGCGCCCCCGAAAGTCCCACCGGGGAGCTGTTTTTT.

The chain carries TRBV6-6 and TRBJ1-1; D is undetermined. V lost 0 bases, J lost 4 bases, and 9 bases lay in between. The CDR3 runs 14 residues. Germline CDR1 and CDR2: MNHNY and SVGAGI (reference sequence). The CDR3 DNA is TGTGCCAGCAGTTACTCCGAGGAACTCACTGAAGCTTTCTTT. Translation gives CASSYSEELTEAFF.